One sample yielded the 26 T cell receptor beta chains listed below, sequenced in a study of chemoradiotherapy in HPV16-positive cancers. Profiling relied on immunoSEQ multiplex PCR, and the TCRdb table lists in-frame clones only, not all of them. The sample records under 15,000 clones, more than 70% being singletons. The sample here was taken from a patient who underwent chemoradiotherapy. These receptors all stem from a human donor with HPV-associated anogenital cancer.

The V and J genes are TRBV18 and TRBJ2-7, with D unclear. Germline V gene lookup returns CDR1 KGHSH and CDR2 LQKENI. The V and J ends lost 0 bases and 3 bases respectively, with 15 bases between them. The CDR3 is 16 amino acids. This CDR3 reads CASSPPARQRNYEQYF. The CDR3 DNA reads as TGTGCCAGCTCACCACCGGCGAGACAAAGGAACTACGAGCAGTACTTC.

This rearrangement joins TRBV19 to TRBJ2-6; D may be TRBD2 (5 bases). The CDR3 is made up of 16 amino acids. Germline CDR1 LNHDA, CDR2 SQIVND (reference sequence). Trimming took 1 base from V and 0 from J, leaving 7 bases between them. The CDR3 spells CASSIAEGSGANVLTF. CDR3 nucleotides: TGTGCCAGTAGTATAGCCGAGGGCTCTGGGGCCAACGTCCTGACTTTC.

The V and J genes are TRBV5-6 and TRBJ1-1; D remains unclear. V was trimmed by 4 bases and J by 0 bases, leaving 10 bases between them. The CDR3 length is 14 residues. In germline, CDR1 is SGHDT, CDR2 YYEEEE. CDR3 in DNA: TGTGCCAGCAGCAAAGCAGGACTGAACACTGAAGCTTTCTTT. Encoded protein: CASSKAGLNTEAFF. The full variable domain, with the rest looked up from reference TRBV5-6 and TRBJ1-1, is DAGVTQSPTHLIKTRGQQVTLRCSPKSGHDTVSWYQQALGQGPQFIFQYYEEEERQRGNFPDRFSGHQFPNYSSELNVNALLLGDSALYLCASSKAGLNTEAFFGQGTRLTVV.

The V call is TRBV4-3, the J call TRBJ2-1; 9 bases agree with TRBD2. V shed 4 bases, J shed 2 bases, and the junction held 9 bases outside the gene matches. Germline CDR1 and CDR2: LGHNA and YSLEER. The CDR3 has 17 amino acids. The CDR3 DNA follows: TGCGCCAGCAGCCCCACTGGGGCGGGAGGGGCCTACAATGAGCAGTTCTTC. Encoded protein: CASSPTGAGGAYNEQFF.

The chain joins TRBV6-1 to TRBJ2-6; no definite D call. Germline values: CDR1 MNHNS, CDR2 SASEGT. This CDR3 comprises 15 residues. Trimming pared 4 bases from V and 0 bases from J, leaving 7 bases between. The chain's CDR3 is CASSGSSSGANVLTF. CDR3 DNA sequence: TGTGCCAGCAGTGGTTCTAGCTCTGGGGCCAACGTCCTGACTTTC.

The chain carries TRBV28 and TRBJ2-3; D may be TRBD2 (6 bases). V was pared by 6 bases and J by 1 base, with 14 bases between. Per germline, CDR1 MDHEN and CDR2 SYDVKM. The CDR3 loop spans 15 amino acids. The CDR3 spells CASSLGGLRTDTQYF. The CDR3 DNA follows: TGTGCCAGCAGCTTGGGGGGTTTGCGCACAGATACGCAGTATTTT.

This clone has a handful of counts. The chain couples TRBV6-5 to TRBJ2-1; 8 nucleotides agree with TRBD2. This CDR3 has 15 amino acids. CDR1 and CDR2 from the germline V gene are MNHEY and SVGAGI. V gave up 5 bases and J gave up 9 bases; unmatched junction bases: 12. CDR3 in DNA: TGTGCCAGCAGTCCCTCCGCCGGGACTAGGTCTGAGCAGTTCTTC. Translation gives CASSPSAGTRSEQFF.

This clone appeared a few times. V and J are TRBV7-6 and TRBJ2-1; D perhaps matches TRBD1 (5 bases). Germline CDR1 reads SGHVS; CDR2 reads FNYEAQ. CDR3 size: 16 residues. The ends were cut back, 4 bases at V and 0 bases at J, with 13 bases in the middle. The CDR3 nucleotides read TGTGCCAGCAGCTCCACCTACAGGAGCTCCTACAATGAGCAGTTCTTC. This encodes CASSSTYRSSYNEQFF.

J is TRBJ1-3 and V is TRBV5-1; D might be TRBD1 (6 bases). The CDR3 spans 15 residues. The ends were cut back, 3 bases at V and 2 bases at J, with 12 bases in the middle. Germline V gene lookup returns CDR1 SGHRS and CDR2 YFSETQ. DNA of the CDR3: TGCGCCAGCAGCTGGCAGGGGTCGGCTGGAAACACCATATATTTT. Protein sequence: CASSWQGSAGNTIYF.

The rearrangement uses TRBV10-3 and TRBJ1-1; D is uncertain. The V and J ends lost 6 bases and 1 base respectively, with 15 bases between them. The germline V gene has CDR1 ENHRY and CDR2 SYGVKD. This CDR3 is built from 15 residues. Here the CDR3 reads CAIRASGPENTEAFF. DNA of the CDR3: TGTGCCATCAGGGCGTCCGGACCGGAGAACACTGAAGCTTTCTTT.

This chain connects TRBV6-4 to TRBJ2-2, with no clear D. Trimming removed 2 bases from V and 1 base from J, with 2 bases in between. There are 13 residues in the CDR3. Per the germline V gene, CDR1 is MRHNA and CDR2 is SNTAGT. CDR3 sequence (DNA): TGTGCCAGCAGTGACGGGAACACCGGGGAGCTGTTTTTT. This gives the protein CASSDGNTGELFF.

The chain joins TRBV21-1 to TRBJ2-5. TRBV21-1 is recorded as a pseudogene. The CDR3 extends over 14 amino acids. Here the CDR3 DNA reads TGTGCCAGCAGCAATTTCCGACCTTCGGAGACCCAGTACTTC. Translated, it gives CASSNFRPSETQYF.

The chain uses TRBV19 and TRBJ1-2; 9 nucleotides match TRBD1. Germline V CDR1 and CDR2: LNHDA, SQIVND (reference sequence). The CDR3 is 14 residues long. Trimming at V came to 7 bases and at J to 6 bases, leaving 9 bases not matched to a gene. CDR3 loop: CASTPGQGANGYTF. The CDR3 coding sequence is TGTGCCAGTACACCGGGACAGGGTGCAAATGGCTACACCTTC.

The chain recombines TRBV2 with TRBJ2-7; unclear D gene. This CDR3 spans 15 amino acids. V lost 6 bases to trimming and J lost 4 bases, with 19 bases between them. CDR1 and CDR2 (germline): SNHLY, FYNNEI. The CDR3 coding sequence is TGTGCCAGCAGGGGTAGGACCATGCTAAGTTACGAGCAGTACTTC. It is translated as CASRGRTMLSYEQYF. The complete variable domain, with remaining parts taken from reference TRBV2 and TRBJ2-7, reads EPEVTQTPSHQVTQMGQEVILRCVPISNHLYFYWYRQILGQKVEFLVSFYNNEISEKSEIFDDQFSVERPDGSNFTLKIRSTKLEDSAMYFCASRGRTMLSYEQYFGPGTRLTVT.

CDR3 in amino acids: CASNRGQVQPQHF. CDR3 nucleotides: TGTGCCAGCAACAGGGGGCAGGTTCAGCCCCAGCATTTT. This sequence joins TRBV21-1 and TRBJ1-5; the table assigns TRBD1, which was not confirmed against the DNA. TRBV21-1 is a listed pseudogene. CDR3 length equals 13 residues.

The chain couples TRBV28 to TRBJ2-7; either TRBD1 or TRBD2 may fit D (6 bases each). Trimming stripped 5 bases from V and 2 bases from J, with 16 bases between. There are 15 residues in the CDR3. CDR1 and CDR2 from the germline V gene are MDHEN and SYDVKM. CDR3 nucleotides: TGTGCCAGCAGTAGCATGGGGGGCGCGACCTACGAGCAGTACTTC. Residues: CASSSMGGATYEQYF. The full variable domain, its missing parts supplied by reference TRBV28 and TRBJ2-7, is DVKVTQSSRYLVKRTGEKVFLECVQDMDHENMFWYRQDPGLGLRLIYFSYDVKMKEKGDIPEGYSVSREKKERFSLILESASTNQTSMYLCASSSMGGATYEQYFGPGTRLTVT.

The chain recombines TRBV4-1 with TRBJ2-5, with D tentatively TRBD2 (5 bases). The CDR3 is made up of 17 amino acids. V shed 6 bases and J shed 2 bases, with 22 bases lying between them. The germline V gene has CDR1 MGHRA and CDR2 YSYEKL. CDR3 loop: CASSLFGRERPQETQYF. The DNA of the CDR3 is TGCGCCAGCAGTCTGTTCGGTAGGGAGCGACCACAAGAGACCCAGTACTTC.

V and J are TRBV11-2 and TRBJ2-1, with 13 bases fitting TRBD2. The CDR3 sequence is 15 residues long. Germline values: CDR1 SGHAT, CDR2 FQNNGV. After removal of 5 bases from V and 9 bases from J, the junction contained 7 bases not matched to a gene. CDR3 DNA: TGTGCCAGCAGCCCGGGACTAGCGGGGACCTTTGAGCAGTTCTTC. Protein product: CASSPGLAGTFEQFF.

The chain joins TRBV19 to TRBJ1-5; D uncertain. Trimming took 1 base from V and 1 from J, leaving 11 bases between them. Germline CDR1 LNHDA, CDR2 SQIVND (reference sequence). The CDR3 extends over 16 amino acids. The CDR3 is CASSIVPGGSNQPQHF. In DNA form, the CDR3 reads TGTGCCAGTAGTATAGTCCCAGGAGGGAGCAATCAGCCCCAGCATTTT.

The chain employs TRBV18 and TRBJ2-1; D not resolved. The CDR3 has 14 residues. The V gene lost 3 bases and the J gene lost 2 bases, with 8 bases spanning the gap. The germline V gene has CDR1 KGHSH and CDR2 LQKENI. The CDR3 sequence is CASSPQKAYNEQFF. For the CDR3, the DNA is TGTGCCAGCTCACCTCAGAAAGCCTACAATGAGCAGTTCTTC.

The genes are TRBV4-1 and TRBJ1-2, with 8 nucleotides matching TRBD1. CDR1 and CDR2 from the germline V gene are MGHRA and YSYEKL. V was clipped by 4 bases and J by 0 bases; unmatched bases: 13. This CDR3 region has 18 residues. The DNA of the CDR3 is TGCGCCAGCAGCCCGGATCAGTCTGGGACAGGAGCTAACTATGGCTACACCTTC. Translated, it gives CASSPDQSGTGANYGYTF.

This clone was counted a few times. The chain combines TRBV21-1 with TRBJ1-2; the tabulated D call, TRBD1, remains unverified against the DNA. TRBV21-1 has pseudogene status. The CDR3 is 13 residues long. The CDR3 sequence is CASSKVQSYGYTF. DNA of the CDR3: TGTGCCAGCAGCAAAGTACAGAGCTATGGCTACACCTTC.

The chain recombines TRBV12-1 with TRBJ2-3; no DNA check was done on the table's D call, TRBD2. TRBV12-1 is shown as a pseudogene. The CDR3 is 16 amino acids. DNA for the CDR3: TGTGCCAGCAGCTTTGGGACTAGCGGGAGCACAGATACGCAGTATTTT. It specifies CASSFGTSGSTDTQYF.

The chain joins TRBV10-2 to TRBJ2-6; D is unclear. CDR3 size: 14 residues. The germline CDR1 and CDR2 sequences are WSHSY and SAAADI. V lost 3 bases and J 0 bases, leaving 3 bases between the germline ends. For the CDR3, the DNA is TGCGCCAGCAGTGACGCCTCTGGGGCCAACGTCCTGACTTTC. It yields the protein CASSDASGANVLTF.

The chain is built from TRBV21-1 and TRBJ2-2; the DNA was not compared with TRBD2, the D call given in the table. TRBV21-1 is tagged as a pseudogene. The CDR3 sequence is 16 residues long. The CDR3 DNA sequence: TGTGCCAGCAGCAACGACTTCAGCCCGAGCACCGGGGAGCTGTTTTTT. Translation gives CASSNDFSPSTGELFF.

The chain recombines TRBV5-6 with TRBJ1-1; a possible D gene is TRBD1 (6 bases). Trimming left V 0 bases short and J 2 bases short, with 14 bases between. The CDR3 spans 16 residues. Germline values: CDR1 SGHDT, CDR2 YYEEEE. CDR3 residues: CASSLDRPGVNTEAFF. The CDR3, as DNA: TGTGCCAGCAGCTTGGATCGCCCAGGGGTAAACACTGAAGCTTTCTTT.